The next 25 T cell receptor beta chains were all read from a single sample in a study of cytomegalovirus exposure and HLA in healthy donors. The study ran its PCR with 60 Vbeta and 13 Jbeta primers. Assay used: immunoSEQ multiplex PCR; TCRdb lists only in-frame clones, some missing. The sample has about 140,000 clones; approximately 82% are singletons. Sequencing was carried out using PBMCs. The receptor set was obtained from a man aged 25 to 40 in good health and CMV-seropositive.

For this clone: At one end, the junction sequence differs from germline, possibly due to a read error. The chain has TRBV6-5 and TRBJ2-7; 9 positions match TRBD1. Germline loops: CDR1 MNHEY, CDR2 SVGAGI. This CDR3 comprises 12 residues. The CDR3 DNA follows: TGTGCCAGCAGTACCGACAGGGGGTATAGTATATTC. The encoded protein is CASSTDRGYSIF.

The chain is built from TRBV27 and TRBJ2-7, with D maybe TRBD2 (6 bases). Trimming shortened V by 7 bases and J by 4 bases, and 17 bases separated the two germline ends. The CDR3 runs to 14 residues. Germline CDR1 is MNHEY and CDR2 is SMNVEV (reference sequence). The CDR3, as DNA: TGTGCCAGCACCGTCGGGAGACCTCCTTACGAGCAGTACTTC. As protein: CASTVGRPPYEQYF.

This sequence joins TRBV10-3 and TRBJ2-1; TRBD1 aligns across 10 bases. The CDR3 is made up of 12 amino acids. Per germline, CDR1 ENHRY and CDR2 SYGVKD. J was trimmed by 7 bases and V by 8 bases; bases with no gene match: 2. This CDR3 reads CAIRDRGNEQFF. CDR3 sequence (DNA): TGTGCCATCCGGGACAGGGGTAATGAGCAGTTCTTC.

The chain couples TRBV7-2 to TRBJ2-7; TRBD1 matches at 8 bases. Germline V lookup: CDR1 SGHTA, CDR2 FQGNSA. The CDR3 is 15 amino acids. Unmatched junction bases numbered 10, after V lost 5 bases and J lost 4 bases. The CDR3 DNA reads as TGTGCCAGCAGCCGCACTCCGGACAGGGTTTACGAGCAGTACTTC. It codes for CASSRTPDRVYEQYF.

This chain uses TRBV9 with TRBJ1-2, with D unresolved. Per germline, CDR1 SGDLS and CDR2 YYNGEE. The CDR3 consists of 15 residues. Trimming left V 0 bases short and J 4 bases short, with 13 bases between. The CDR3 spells CASSVEDIGFYGYTF. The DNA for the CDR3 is TGTGCCAGCAGCGTAGAGGATATCGGGTTCTATGGCTACACCTTC.

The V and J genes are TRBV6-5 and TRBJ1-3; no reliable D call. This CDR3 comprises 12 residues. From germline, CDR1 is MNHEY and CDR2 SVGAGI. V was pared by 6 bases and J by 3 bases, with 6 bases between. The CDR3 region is CASRQFGNTIYF. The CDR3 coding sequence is TGTGCCAGCAGACAGTTTGGAAACACCATATATTTT.

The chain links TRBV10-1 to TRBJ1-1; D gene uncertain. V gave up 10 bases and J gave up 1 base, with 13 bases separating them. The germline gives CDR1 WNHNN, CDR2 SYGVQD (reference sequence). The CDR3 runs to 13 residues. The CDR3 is CAIYSKKNTEAFF. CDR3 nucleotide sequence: TGCGCCATCTACTCCAAAAAGAACACTGAAGCTTTCTTT.

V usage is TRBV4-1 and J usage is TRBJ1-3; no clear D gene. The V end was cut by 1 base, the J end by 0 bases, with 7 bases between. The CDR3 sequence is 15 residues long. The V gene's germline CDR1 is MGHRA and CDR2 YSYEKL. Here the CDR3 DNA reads TGCGCCAGCAGCCAAGTGAGCGGCTCTGGAAACACCATATATTTT. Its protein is CASSQVSGSGNTIYF.

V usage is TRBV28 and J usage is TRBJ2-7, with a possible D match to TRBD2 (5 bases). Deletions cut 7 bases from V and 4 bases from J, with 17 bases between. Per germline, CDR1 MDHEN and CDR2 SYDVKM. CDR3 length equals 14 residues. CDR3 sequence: CASTHSGGGYEQYF. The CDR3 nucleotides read TGTGCCAGCACTCACAGCGGAGGCGGGTACGAGCAGTACTTC. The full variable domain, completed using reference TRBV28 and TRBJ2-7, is DVKVTQSSRYLVKRTGEKVFLECVQDMDHENMFWYRQDPGLGLRLIYFSYDVKMKEKGDIPEGYSVSREKKERFSLILESASTNQTSMYLCASTHSGGGYEQYFGPGTRLTVT.

CDR3 residues: CASSLDVKMAGGGYTF. The CDR3 coding sequence is TGTGCCAGCAGCTTGGACGTGAAAATGGCCGGGGGAGGCTACACCTTC. The gene calls are TRBV5-6 and TRBJ1-2; tentative D call: TRBD1 (5 bases). The CDR3 covers 16 residues. Trimming pared 0 bases from V and 8 bases from J, leaving 20 bases between. Germline V gene lookup returns CDR1 SGHDT and CDR2 YYEEEE.

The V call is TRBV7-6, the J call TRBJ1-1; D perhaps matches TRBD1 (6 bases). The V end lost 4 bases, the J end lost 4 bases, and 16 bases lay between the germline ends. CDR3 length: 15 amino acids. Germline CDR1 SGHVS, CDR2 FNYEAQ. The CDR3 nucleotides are TGTGCCAGCAGCTCCCTGGCGGGGGGCTCCACTGAAGCTTTCTTT. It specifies CASSSLAGGSTEAFF.

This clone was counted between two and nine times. CDR3 DNA sequence: TGTGCAAGTCGCTCCTTACTCCCACCTACCGAGGGACTAGCGGGATTCTACGAGCAGTACTTC. Translation: CASRSLLPPTEGLAGFYEQYF. The chain carries TRBV12-2 and TRBJ2-7; whether TRBD2, the table's D call, matches the DNA was not checked. TRBV12-2 is a documented pseudogene. The CDR3 consists of 21 residues.

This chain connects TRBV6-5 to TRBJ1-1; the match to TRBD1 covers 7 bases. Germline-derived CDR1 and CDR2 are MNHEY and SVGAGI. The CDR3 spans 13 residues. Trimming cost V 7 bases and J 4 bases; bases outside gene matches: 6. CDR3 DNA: TGTGCCAGCAACCAACAGGGGAGCACTGAAGCTTTCTTT. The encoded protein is CASNQQGSTEAFF.

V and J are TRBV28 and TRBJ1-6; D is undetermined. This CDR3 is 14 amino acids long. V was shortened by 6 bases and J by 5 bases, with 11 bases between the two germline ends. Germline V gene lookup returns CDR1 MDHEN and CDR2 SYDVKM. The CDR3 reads CASRAGLDNSPLHF. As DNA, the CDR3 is TGTGCCAGCAGGGCTGGACTGGATAATTCACCCCTCCACTTT.

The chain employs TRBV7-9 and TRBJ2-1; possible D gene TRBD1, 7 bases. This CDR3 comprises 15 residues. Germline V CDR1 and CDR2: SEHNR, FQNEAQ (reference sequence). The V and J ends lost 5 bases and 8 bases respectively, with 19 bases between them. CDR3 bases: TGTGCCAGCAGCCCCGGACAGGTGAGGGAGGATGAGCAGTTCTTC. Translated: CASSPGQVREDEQFF.

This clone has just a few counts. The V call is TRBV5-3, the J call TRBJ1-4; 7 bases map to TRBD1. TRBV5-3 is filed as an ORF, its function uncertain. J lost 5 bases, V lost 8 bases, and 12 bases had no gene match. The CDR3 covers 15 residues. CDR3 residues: CASRAAGTDNEKLFF. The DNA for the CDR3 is TGTGCCAGCAGGGCAGCCGGGACAGACAATGAAAAACTGTTTTTT.

The CDR3 DNA reads TGTGCCAGCGGACTGTCTTGGGAGCAGTACTTC. It translates to CASGLSWEQYF. The V and J genes are TRBV28 and TRBJ2-7; D perhaps matches TRBD2 (5 bases). Deletions cut 8 bases from V and 7 bases from J, with 12 bases between. CDR3 size: 11 residues. Germline values: CDR1 MDHEN, CDR2 SYDVKM.

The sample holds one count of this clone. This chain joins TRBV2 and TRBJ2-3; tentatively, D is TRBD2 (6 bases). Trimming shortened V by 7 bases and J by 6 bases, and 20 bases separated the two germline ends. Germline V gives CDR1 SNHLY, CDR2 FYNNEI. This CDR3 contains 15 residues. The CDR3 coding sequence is TGTGCCAGCACTGCGCCCGGACTAAAAGGGGATACGCAGTATTTT. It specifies CASTAPGLKGDTQYF.

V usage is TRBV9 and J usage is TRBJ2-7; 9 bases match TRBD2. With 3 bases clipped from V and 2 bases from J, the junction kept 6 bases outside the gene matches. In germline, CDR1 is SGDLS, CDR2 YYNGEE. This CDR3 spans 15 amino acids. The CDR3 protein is CASSARLAEPYEQYF. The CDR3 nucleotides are TGTGCCAGCAGCGCCAGACTAGCGGAACCCTACGAGCAGTACTTC.

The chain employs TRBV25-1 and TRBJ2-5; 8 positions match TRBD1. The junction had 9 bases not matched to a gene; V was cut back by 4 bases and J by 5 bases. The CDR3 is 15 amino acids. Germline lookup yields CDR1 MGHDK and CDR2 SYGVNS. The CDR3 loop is CASSAFRGLGETQYF. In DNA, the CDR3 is TGTGCCAGCAGTGCCTTCAGGGGGCTGGGGGAGACCCAGTACTTC.

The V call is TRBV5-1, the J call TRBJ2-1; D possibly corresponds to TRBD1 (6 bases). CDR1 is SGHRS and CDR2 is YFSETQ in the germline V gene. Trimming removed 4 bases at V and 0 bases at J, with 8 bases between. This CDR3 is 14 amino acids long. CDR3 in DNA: TGCGCCAGCAGCATAGGGGGCTCCTACAATGAGCAGTTCTTC. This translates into CASSIGGSYNEQFF.

This CDR3 reads CASSPTGGLDTGELFF. DNA of the CDR3: TGTGCCAGTAGTCCTACAGGGGGCTTGGACACCGGGGAGCTGTTTTTT. The chain joins TRBV19 to TRBJ2-2; TRBD1 aligns across 9 bases. Per the germline V gene, CDR1 is LNHDA and CDR2 is SQIVND (reference sequence). The CDR3 has 16 amino acids. Losses at the gene ends were 5 bases for V and 3 bases for J; bases not matched to a gene: 7.

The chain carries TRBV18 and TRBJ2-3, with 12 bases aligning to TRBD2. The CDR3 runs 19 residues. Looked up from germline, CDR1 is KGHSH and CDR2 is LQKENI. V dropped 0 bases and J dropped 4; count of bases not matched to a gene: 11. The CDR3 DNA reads TGTGCCAGCTCACCACCGGAAGCTAGCGGGGGGGCCGGAGCAGATACGCAGTATTTT. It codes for CASSPPEASGGAGADTQYF.

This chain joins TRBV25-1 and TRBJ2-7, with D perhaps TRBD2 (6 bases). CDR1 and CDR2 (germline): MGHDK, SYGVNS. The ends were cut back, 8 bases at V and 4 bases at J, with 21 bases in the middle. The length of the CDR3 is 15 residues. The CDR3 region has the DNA TGTGCCAGCCCTCAGGGTGGGCGGGACGAGTACGAGCAGTACTTC. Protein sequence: CASPQGGRDEYEQYF.

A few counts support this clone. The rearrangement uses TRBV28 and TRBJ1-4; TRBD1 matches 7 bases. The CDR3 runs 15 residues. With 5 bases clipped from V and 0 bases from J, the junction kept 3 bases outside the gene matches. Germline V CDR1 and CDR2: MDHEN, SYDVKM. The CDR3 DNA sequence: TGTGCCAGCAGTCCCGGGACAGCAACTAATGAAAAACTGTTTTTT. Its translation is CASSPGTATNEKLFF.